This TCR beta chain was identified during a study of a mutant IDH1 vaccine in newly diagnosed glioma. Study details: Patients under treatment included around 60% males and about 40% females and had a mean age of around 37 years.

Time point specified: week 23, last vaccination. The study gave 300 ug of mutant IDH1 20-mer peptide per vaccine dose, with topical imiquimod. Donors' newly diagnosed IDH1-mutant WHO grade 3 or 4 astrocytomas lacked nuclear ATRX. Regarding this clone: Its antigen is not identified.

Using immunoSEQ multiplex PCR, the repertoire was profiled, and TCRdb retains in-frame clones only, with some absent. The data contain tens of thousands of clones, 80% to 90% of them singletons. Trimming at V came to 6 bases and at J to 3 bases, leaving 10 bases not matched to a gene. CDR1 is MNHNS and CDR2 is SASEGT in the germline V gene. This CDR3 comprises 15 residues. The chain joins TRBV6-1 to TRBJ2-7, with 8 nucleotides matching TRBD1. The input for sequencing was PBMCs, taken from a glioma patient whose treatment included an IDH1 peptide vaccine. The TCR was taken from a man aged 40-49 years with glioma. The CDR3 region has the DNA TGTGCCAGCAGGGGGACAGGCAGGAGCGGCTACGAGCAGTACTTC. Amino acid sequence: CASRGTGRSGYEQYF.